A selection of T cell receptor beta chains follows, all from one sample in a study of response to subunit inactivated influenza vaccine. TCRdb reanalysed the RT-PCR reads using MiXCR and keeps one entry per CDR3 protein. This table has around 650,000 distinct CDR3 sequences, roughly 14% appearing once. Sequences were derived from PBMCs from blood, sampled approximately 12 days after vaccination. Receptors were obtained from a man aged 50-60 years who received an inactivated influenza vaccine. CDR3s include the opening cysteine and the closing phenylalanine or tryptophan.

j_gene: TRBJ2-7; v_gene: TRBV7-2; CDR3aa: CASSPSQAREQYF
j_gene: TRBJ2-3; v_gene: TRBV11-2; CDR3aa: CASSPGFSRASTDTQYF
j_gene: TRBJ2-1; v_gene: TRBV7-2; CDR3aa: CASSQDGFRDEQFF
j_gene: TRBJ2-7; v_gene: TRBV7-9; CDR3aa: CASSLEDWGTYEQYF
j_gene: TRBJ2-3; v_gene: TRBV5-1; CDR3aa: CASSSEAGGRGDTQYF
j_gene: TRBJ2-7; v_gene: TRBV7-2; CDR3aa: CASTVGLGAYEQYF
j_gene: TRBJ2-7; v_gene: TRBV3-1; CDR3aa: CASSQGLGQYF
j_gene: TRBJ1-4; v_gene: TRBV25-1; CDR3aa: CASTVNGYEKLFF
j_gene: TRBJ1-5; v_gene: TRBV4-1; CDR3aa: CASSQRHGSQPQHF
j_gene: TRBJ1-3; v_gene: TRBV7-9; CDR3aa: CASSAYDRAGNTIYF